The sequence of this TCR beta chain was determined in a study of graft-versus-host responses after intestinal transplantation. About the study: Grafts were multivisceral, liver-intestinal, or isolated intestinal. Whole-study findings and limits: High graft-versus-host to host-versus-graft clonal ratios were seen in allografts of patients with graft-donor T cell macrochimerism. Early after transplant, HvG clones declined as circulating GvH clones peaked. Recipient marrow harbored GvH clones, some of which surfaced first in ileum or blood.

Measured with immunoSEQ multiplex PCR; TCRdb has only the in-frame clones, and not every one. The data contain 130,000 or so clones, 92% of them singletons. CDR1 is SEHNR and CDR2 is FQNEAQ in the germline V gene (reference sequence). CDR3 length: 14 amino acids. Trimming took 0 bases from V and 5 from J; bases not matched to a gene: 2. A remark on this clone: What it recognizes is unknown.

This receptor was identified in a human donor who received an intestinal transplant. The V call is TRBV7-9, the J call TRBJ2-7; 9 bases align to TRBD2. The sample consisted of unstimulated CD4+ T cells sorted from spleen or lymph node cells, taken before intestinal transplant. The CDR3 here is CASSLALAGNEQYF. The DNA of the CDR3 is TGTGCCAGCAGCTTAGCGCTAGCGGGAAACGAGCAGTACTTC.